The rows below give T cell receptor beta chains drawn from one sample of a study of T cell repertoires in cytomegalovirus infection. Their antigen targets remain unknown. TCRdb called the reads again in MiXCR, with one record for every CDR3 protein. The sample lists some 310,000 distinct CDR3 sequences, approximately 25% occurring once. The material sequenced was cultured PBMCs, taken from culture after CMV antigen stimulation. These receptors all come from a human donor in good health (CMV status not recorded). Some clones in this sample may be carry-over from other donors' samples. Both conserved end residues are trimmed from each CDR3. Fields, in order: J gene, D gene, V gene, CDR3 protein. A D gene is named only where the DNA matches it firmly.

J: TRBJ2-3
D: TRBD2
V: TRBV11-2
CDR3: ASGLAGWDTQY

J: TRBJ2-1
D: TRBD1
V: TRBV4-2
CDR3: ASSQDHRGEQF

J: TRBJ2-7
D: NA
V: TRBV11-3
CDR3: ASSLGQEYEQY

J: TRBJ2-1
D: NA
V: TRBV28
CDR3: ASSPGGRGYNEQF

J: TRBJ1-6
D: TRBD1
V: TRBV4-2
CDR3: ASSQGAPTGSSPLH

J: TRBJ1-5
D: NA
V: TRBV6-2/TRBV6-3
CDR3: ASSYSSNFRNQPQH

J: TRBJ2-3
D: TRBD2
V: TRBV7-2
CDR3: ASSTQAGTTDTQY

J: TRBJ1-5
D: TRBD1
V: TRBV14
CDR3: ASSQADRAGQPQH

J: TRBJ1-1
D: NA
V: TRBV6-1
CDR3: LFSRVGTTEAF

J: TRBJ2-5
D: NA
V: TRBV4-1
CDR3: ASSLGTARETQY